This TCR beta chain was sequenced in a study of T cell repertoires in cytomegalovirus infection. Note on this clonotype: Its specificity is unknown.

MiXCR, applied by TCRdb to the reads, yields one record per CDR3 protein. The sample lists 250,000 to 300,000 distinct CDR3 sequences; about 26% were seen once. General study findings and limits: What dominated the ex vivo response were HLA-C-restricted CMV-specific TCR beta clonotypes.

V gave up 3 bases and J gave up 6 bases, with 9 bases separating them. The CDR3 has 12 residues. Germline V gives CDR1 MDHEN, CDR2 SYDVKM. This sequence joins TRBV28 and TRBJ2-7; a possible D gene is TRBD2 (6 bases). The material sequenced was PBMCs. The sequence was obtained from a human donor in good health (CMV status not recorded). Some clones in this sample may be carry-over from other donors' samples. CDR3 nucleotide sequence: TGTGCCAGCAGTTTTGGAGGGAGCGAGCAGTACTTC. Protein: CASSFGGSEQYF.